A selection of T cell receptor beta chains follows, all from one sample in a study of blood T cell repertoires in COVID-19. Here immunoSEQ multiplex PCR was the method, and the copy in TCRdb shows in-frame clones only, minus some. The profile covers approximately 300,000 clones, with around 83% appearing a single time and 1% to 1.5% taken by the ten largest. The sample was peripheral blood. The receptors originated from a woman aged 45 to 65 with acute or convalescent COVID-19. Each CDR3 is given with its conserved first and last residue. The D gene is left open where the match is weak. Expanded clones are given a class, and other clones once, few, many or no size at all.

V gene	J gene	D gene	clone size	CDR3 protein	CDR3 DNA
TRBV6-5	TRBJ2-1	-	-	CASRWAGSSSNEQFF	TGTGCCAGCAGGTGGGCGGGGAGTTCGAGTAATGAGCAGTTCTTC
TRBV3-1/TRBV3-2	TRBJ1-1	-	-	CASSRNLNTEAFF	TGTGCCAGCAGCCGCAACTTGAACACTGAAGCTTTCTTT
TRBV2	TRBJ2-1	-	-	CASSPGLPNEQFF	TGTGCCAGCAGTCCAGGACTCCCCAATGAGCAGTTCTTC
TRBV24-1	TRBJ2-4	TRBD1	-	CATSDGTGDGKNIQYF	TGTGCCACCAGTGATGGGACAGGGGATGGCAAAAACATTCAGTACTTC
TRBV2	TRBJ2-5	TRBD1	-	CASSEDRGEETQYF	TGTGCCAGCAGTGAAGACAGGGGGGAAGAGACCCAGTACTTC
TRBV7-9	TRBJ1-5	-	-	CASSTPGIDQPQHF	TGTGCCAGCAGCACGCCCGGGATTGATCAGCCCCAGCATTTT
TRBV14	TRBJ1-4	-	-	CASSQVHSTNEKLFF	TGTGCCAGCAGCCAAGTTCATTCAACTAATGAAAAACTGTTTTTT
TRBV24-1	TRBJ2-3	TRBD1	few	CATSDPRGQDTQYF	TGTGCCACCAGTGATCCCAGGGGGCAGGATACGCAGTATTTT
TRBV29-1	TRBJ2-3	-	-	CSVEIAGARTDTQYF	TGCAGCGTTGAGATTGCGGGGGCTCGCACAGATACGCAGTATTTT
TRBV19	TRBJ1-3	-	-	CASSIAGIGNTIYF	TGTGCCAGTAGTATTGCAGGGATTGGAAACACCATATATTTT
TRBV27	TRBJ2-2	-	-	CASGPPGHLKFF	TGTGCCAGCGGACCGCCGGGACACCTCAAGTTTTTT
TRBV24-1	TRBJ1-2	TRBD1	-	CATSDRKTGGEFYGYTF	TGTGCCACCAGTGATAGAAAGACAGGGGGCGAGTTCTATGGCTACACCTTC
TRBV7-9	TRBJ1-1	-	-	CASSFTEGTEAFF	TGTGCCAGCAGCTTCACGGAGGGCACTGAAGCTTTCTTT
TRBV30	TRBJ2-5	-	-	CAWSVRSEETQYF	TGTGCCTGGAGTGTTCGAAGCGAAGAGACCCAGTACTTC
TRBV30	TRBJ1-1	TRBD1	-	CAWSEVSPGGMNTEAFF	TGTGCCTGGAGTGAGGTCTCTCCAGGGGGGATGAACACTGAAGCTTTCTTT
TRBV10-3	TRBJ1-1	-	-	CAISGSGHLEAFF	TGTGCCATCAGTGGATCGGGACACCTTGAAGCTTTCTTT
TRBV12-3/TRBV12-4	TRBJ1-1	TRBD1	-	CASSSGTAETFF	TGTGCCAGCAGCTCCGGGACAGCCGAAACTTTCTTT
TRBV5-4	TRBJ2-7	-	-	CASSLLVGPYEQYF	TGTGCCAGCAGCTTGTTAGTGGGCCCCTACGAGCAGTACTTC
TRBV11-2	TRBJ2-7	-	once	CASSFDPGYDEQYF	TGTGCCAGCAGCTTCGATCCCGGGTACGACGAGCAGTACTTC
TRBV25-1	TRBJ1-2	TRBD1	-	CASSVGQGHGYTF	TGTGCCAGCAGTGTTGGACAGGGTCATGGCTACACCTTC
TRBV27	TRBJ2-7	-	-	CASSFGQLYEQYF	TGTGCCAGCAGTTTTGGGCAACTCTACGAGCAGTACTTC
TRBV4-1	TRBJ1-1	-	-	CASSQDPAAGYTEAFF	TGCGCCAGCAGCCAAGATCCTGCGGCAGGGTACACTGAAGCTTTCTTT
TRBV29-1	TRBJ1-1	-	-	CSVRAQGGTEAFF	TGCAGCGTCCGGGCCCAAGGGGGCACTGAAGCTTTCTTT
TRBV5-1	TRBJ2-1	TRBD2	-	CASSLAASGRASSYNEQFF	TGCGCCAGCAGCTTGGCGGCTAGCGGGCGGGCTAGCTCCTACAATGAGCAGTTCTTC
TRBV4-2	TRBJ2-3	-	-	CASSQDGTGAGTDTQYF	TGTGCCAGCAGCCAAGATGGGACGGGAGCGGGCACAGATACGCAGTATTTT
TRBV2	TRBJ2-3	TRBD2	-	CASSVTSGGAADTQYF	TGTGCCAGCAGTGTGACTAGCGGGGGGGCCGCAGATACGCAGTATTTT
TRBV10-2	TRBJ2-2	TRBD2	-	CASSDISRDYLNTGELFF	TGCGCCAGCAGTGATATAAGCCGGGACTACTTAAACACCGGGGAGCTGTTTTTT
TRBV30	TRBJ1-1	-	-	CAWSTGWGTEAFF	TGTGCCTGGAGTACAGGGTGGGGCACTGAAGCTTTCTTT
TRBV5-4	TRBJ2-5	TRBD1	-	CASSLRGRETQYF	TGTGCCAGCAGCTTGAGGGGGCGAGAGACCCAGTACTTC
TRBV5-1	TRBJ2-5	-	-	CASSQGIQETQYF	TGCGCCAGCAGTCAGGGTATCCAAGAGACCCAGTACTTC
TRBV11-2	TRBJ1-2	TRBD1	-	CASSLVIQGAQGYTF	TGTGCCAGCAGCTTAGTTATACAGGGGGCTCAGGGCTACACCTTC
TRBV5-1	TRBJ1-4	TRBD1	few	CARELGGQANEKLFF	TGCGCCAGAGAGCTAGGGGGACAGGCTAATGAAAAACTGTTTTTT
TRBV6-1	TRBJ1-4	-	-	CASSERGAATNEKLFF	TGTGCCAGCAGTGAAAGGGGCGCGGCTACTAATGAAAAACTGTTTTTT
TRBV3-1/TRBV3-2	TRBJ1-1	TRBD1	-	CASSRGTGATEAFF	TGTGCCAGCAGCCGGGGGACAGGGGCGACTGAAGCTTTCTTT
TRBV5-4	TRBJ1-2	TRBD1	-	CASSLGAGGNYGYTF	TGTGCCAGCAGCTTGGGGGCAGGGGGCAACTATGGCTACACCTTC
TRBV7-8	TRBJ1-2	TRBD1	-	CASSLSRTGQGYTF	TGTGCCAGCAGCTTATCCCGGACAGGCCAGGGCTACACCTTC
TRBV5-1	TRBJ2-5	TRBD2	-	CASSLAGGREETQYF	TGCGCCAGCAGCTTGGCGGGAGGTCGGGAAGAGACCCAGTACTTC
TRBV19	TRBJ2-1	TRBD1	-	CASRVQGARNEQFF	TGTGCCAGTAGGGTCCAGGGGGCGCGGAATGAGCAGTTCTTC
TRBV18	TRBJ1-3	-	-	CASSPSTAASGNTIYF	TGTGCCAGCTCACCGTCCACAGCAGCCTCTGGAAACACCATATATTTT
TRBV10-3	TRBJ1-2	-	-	CAISESRSYGYTF	TGTGCCATCAGTGAGTCGCGGAGCTATGGCTACACCTTC
TRBV5-1	TRBJ1-3	TRBD1	-	CASSLEPSGGRSSGNTIYF	TGCGCCAGCAGCTTAGAGCCTTCAGGGGGCCGAAGCTCTGGAAACACCATATATTTT
TRBV7-2	TRBJ2-1	-	once	CASSLSGQRTGNEQFF	TGTGCCAGCAGCTTATCCGGGCAGCGGACGGGCAATGAGCAGTTCTTC
TRBV18	TRBJ1-5	-	-	CASSPLGQADSNQPQHF	TGTGCCAGCTCACCACTGGGGCAGGCCGATAGCAATCAGCCCCAGCATTTT
TRBV11-2	TRBJ1-3	-	-	CASSLDSRTVSGNTIYF	TGTGCCAGCAGCTTAGATTCCAGGACAGTCTCTGGAAACACCATATATTTT
TRBV21-1	TRBJ2-5	-	-	CASSKGPEFNQKETQYF	TGTGCCAGCAGCAAAGGGCCCGAATTCAACCAAAAAGAGACCCAGTACTTC
TRBV7-2	TRBJ2-3	-	-	CASNPGQFTDTQYF	TGTGCCAGCAACCCGGGACAATTCACAGATACGCAGTATTTT
TRBV6-1	TRBJ1-1	-	-	CASSEGWDTEAFF	TGTGCCAGCAGTGAGGGCTGGGACACTGAAGCTTTCTTT
TRBV7-2	TRBJ1-5	TRBD1	few	CASSLEGGGYSNQPQHF	TGTGCCAGCAGCTTAGAAGGGGGCGGGTATAGCAATCAGCCCCAGCATTTT
TRBV9	TRBJ1-1	TRBD1	-	CASSVGRQGTEAFF	TGTGCCAGCAGCGTAGGCCGACAGGGGACTGAAGCTTTCTTT
TRBV2	TRBJ2-7	TRBD2	-	CASIGGVQRGSSYEQYF	TGTGCCAGCATCGGAGGGGTTCAGCGGGGTAGCTCCTACGAGCAGTACTTC
TRBV7-8	TRBJ1-4	-	once	CASSPLWGSATNEKLFF	TGTGCCAGCAGCCCTTTGTGGGGCAGCGCAACTAATGAAAAACTGTTTTTT
TRBV7-2	TRBJ1-1	-	-	CASSGLQGSWREAFF	TGTGCCAGCAGCGGATTACAGGGTTCTTGGCGAGAAGCTTTCTTT
TRBV5-1	TRBJ2-1	TRBD1	-	CASSFEQGSSYNEQFF	TGCGCCAGCAGCTTTGAACAGGGGAGCTCCTACAATGAGCAGTTCTTC
TRBV5-1	TRBJ2-7	TRBD2	-	CASTLAGAYEQYF	TGCGCCAGCACATTAGCGGGGGCCTACGAGCAGTACTTC
TRBV27	TRBJ1-1	-	-	CASSWRNDGTEAFF	TGTGCCAGCAGTTGGAGGAACGACGGCACTGAAGCTTTCTTT
TRBV19	TRBJ2-5	TRBD1	-	CASSLPGTASETQYF	TGTGCCAGTAGTCTCCCAGGGACAGCTTCCGAGACCCAGTACTTC
TRBV5-4	TRBJ1-2	-	-	CASSPGGQGRAGYGYTF	TGTGCCAGCAGCCCGGGAGGTCAGGGGCGTGCTGGCTATGGCTACACCTTC
TRBV6-1	TRBJ2-3	-	-	CASSDGLRADTQYF	TGTGCCAGCAGTGACGGGTTGAGGGCAGATACGCAGTATTTT